This is a list of T cell receptor beta chains from one sample in a study of cytomegalovirus exposure and HLA in healthy donors. TCRdb keeps only in-frame clones here, not all; method: immunoSEQ multiplex PCR. The repertoire consists of about 250,000 clones, with roughly 84% occurring once and the leading ten covering about 12%. The sample comprised PBMCs. The receptor source for this set is a man between 18 and 29 years old in good health and CMV-seropositive. Both conserved end residues are part of each CDR3. The D gene is left open where the match is weak. Rows give clone size only sometimes, using once, few, many, or a class for an expanded clone.

v_call	d_call	clone_size	j_call	cdr3_nt	cdr3_aa
TRBV12-5	.	.	TRBJ1-5	TGTGCTAGTGGTTTCACAGGGTTCAATCAGCCCCAGCATTTT	CASGFTGFNQPQHF
TRBV6-5	.	.	TRBJ1-1	TGTGCCAGCAGTTACTCGTTCGGGGCTGAAGCTTTCTTT	CASSYSFGAEAFF
TRBV5-6	TRBD1	.	TRBJ2-7	TGTGCCAGCAGCCCCCCAGGGACAGTTGAGGCCTACGAGCAGTACTTC	CASSPPGTVEAYEQYF
TRBV27	TRBD2	.	TRBJ2-5	TGTGCCAGCAGTAAAGGGACTAGTCAAGAGACCCAGTACTTC	CASSKGTSQETQYF
TRBV5-1	TRBD2	.	TRBJ2-7	TGCGCCAGCAGCTCCTCAGCGGGAATCTACGAGCAGTACTTC	CASSSSAGIYEQYF
TRBV7-9	.	.	TRBJ2-7	TGTGCCAGCAGCCCCCAGTACGAGCAGTACTTC	CASSPQYEQYF
TRBV18	.	few	TRBJ2-7	TGTGCCAGCTCACCAATCGCGGGGACAGCCGAATACTCCTACGAGCAGTACTTC	CASSPIAGTAEYSYEQYF
TRBV7-7	.	.	TRBJ1-3	TGTGCCAGCAGCTCAAGCAGCGGAAACACCATATATTTT	CASSSSSGNTIYF
TRBV11-2	.	.	TRBJ2-7	TGTGCCAGCAGCTTATGGGGACACGGAACCTACGAGCAGTACTTC	CASSLWGHGTYEQYF
TRBV29-1	.	.	TRBJ2-1	TGCAGCGTCTCCCAGGGATACAATGAGCAGTTCTTC	CSVSQGYNEQFF
TRBV6-1	.	.	TRBJ1-4	TGTGCCAGCAGTTCTTCCGGGAAACTGTTTTTT	CASSSSGKLFF